In this sample, the clone carrying this T cell receptor (beta chain) turned up a few times. Its antigen remains unknown. TCR beta CDR3 regions were amplified from RNA transcripts. A set of HTBI primers served as the primers for a first-round RT-PCR of the TCR CDR3. TCRdb re-called the multiplex PCR reads with MiXCR, one entry per CDR3 protein. The data hold roughly 93,000 distinct CDR3 sequences, with around 52% observed a single time. Germline CDR1 reads SQVTM; CDR2 reads ANQGSEA. The junction had 10 bases not matched to a gene; V was cut back by 6 bases and J by 8 bases. CDR3 length: 13 amino acids. Lactation, pregnancy, other autoimmune disease or uncontrolled infection excluded patients. The data stem from a study of T cells in Graves' hyperthyroidism and ophthalmopathy. Whole-study findings and limits: Blood also carried most thyroid clonotypes expanded above 0.001.

The sample taken for sequencing was blood. This sequence joins TRBV29-1 and TRBJ1-2; 9 bases align to TRBD1. The clonotype was recovered from a woman aged 40-49 years with Graves' hyperthyroidism. This CDR3 reads CSVARGQGGGYTF. The CDR3 DNA sequence: TGCAGCGTAGCCAGGGGACAGGGTGGGGGCTACACCTTC.